This T cell receptor beta chain emerged from a study of cytomegalovirus exposure and HLA in healthy donors. Study-wide results and limits: For TCR beta chains, V- and J-gene trimming was later linked to a missense DCLRE1C variant.

About this clone itself: Antigen specificity is unknown.

The germline V gene has CDR1 SQVTM and CDR2 ANQGSEA. The CDR3 is 16 residues long. V was shortened by 3 bases and J by 0 bases, with 17 bases between the two germline ends. Both 60 Vbeta primers and 13 Jbeta primers went into the PCR. Sequenced by immunoSEQ multiplex PCR; TCRdb stores in-frame clones only, minus some. The top ten clones hold 3% to 4% of a sample with some 98,000 clones, approximately 80% of them seen once. V and J are TRBV29-1 and TRBJ1-2, with no clear D. The sequenced sample consisted of PBMCs. The receptor was isolated from a female donor in good health and CMV-seropositive. CDR3 nucleotides: TGCAGCGTTGAGGGCCGGATGGCACCGACTAACTATGGCTACACCTTC. Amino acid sequence: CSVEGRMAPTNYGYTF.